This TCR beta chain was profiled in a study of cytomegalovirus exposure and HLA in healthy donors. General study results and limits: Another analysis was done later, and it associated fewer than 20,000 TCR beta sequences with HLA alleles at 0.05 false discovery rate. In a later analysis, HLA-associated beta chains showed higher expansion and lower generation probabilities than comparable chains. An analysis was carried out later, and it reportedly showed fewer N-insertions in an Asian-associated ancestry cluster than the approximately 610-donor mean.

Each donor was nominally healthy when sampled (though unrecorded immune exposures were likely). PCR involved 60 Vbeta and 13 Jbeta primers. Method: immunoSEQ multiplex PCR; TCRdb's copy keeps in-frame clones and lacks some. The table includes approximately 100,000 clones, about 76% detected once. In the case of this clone: What it recognizes is unknown.

The specimen was PBMCs. This receptor was taken from a middle-aged woman in good health and CMV-seropositive.

This CDR3 is CASSQKISSVANTGELFF. CDR3 in DNA: TGTGCCAGCAGCCAGAAGATTTCTAGCGTTGCGAACACCGGGGAGCTGTTTTTT. The V gene is TRBV4-2, the J gene TRBJ2-2; possible D gene TRBD2, 6 bases. CDR1 LGHNA and CDR2 YNFKEQ come from the germline V gene. The CDR3 length is 18 residues. The ends were cut back, 3 bases at V and 0 bases at J, with 17 bases in the middle.